Included here is one T cell receptor beta chain sequence, with context. Its antigen remains unknown. This specimen comes from a study of T cell responses to AZD1222 COVID-19 vaccine. Study as a whole: The study pooled second doses at about 4 or about 12 weeks.

The germline V gene has CDR1 SGHTA and CDR2 FQGNSA. V lost 4 bases to trimming and J lost 3 bases, with 10 bases between them. CDR3 length: 13 amino acids. TCRdb keeps only in-frame clones here, not all; method: immunoSEQ multiplex PCR. Of 130,000 to 150,000 clones listed, about 90% are singletons. Findings and caveats of the study: Sampling that yielded the repertoires occurred only after the peak T cell response.

The sample here was peripheral blood, taken on day 0 of AZD1222 vaccination. The TCR was taken from an adult in good health. This chain links TRBV7-2 with TRBJ2-7; D unresolved. As DNA, the CDR3 is TGTGCCAGCAGCTCCAGGACGGACTACGAGCAGTACTTC. Protein product: CASSSRTDYEQYF.